The rows below give T cell receptor beta chains drawn from one sample of a study of blood T cell repertoires in COVID-19. Sequencing was performed with immunoSEQ multiplex PCR; in TCRdb, only in-frame clones are kept and a portion is missing. The sample has 100,000 to 120,000 clones; around 80% are singletons. Sequencing used peripheral blood. These receptors were obtained from a woman at least 80 years old with acute or convalescent COVID-19. CDR3s include the opening cysteine and the closing phenylalanine or tryptophan.

v_call	cdr3_aa
TRBV7-2	CASSRNRGEGYTF
TRBV21-1	CASSKRPDRGAEETQYF
TRBV3-1/TRBV3-2	CASSQAGQGARGSPLHF
TRBV7-9	CASSKQGASGNTIYF
TRBV19	CASSIETPLAGGFKETQYF
TRBV11-2	CASSKPRTTDYYEQFF
TRBV7-9	CASSGDRGFSSYEQYF
TRBV29-1	CSVGPGQSDGYTF
TRBV7-2	CASSLAWTSNEQFF
TRBV5-4	CASSHGTSPYEQYF
TRBV6-5	CASSSPGRGGEQYF
TRBV18	CASSPPASGGTYNEQFF
TRBV28	CASSFPGGANTEAFF
TRBV5-8	CASSYDSGTRTTDTQYF
TRBV7-9	CASSLAGGGNTIYF
TRBV7-8	CASSSAGSGGYTF
TRBV5-5	CASSIYDRAQTFF
TRBV12-3/TRBV12-4	CASSNSVVDTQYF
TRBV18	CASSAGQTFGNTIYF
TRBV18	CASSPSGQAYEQYF
TRBV7-8	CASSSFRGSGTGAFF
TRBV28	CASSSSSYEQYF
TRBV3-1/TRBV3-2	CASPVPEYNEQFF
TRBV7-6	CASSQGLVGQETQYF
TRBV5-5	CASSLGRSRVVMDTIYF
TRBV19	CASRRVPLSTEAFF
TRBV7-2	CASSFGRAVNEQFF
TRBV29-1	CSVAFSGAEAFF
TRBV18	CASSPLGGDGNTIYF
TRBV4-1	CASSQRTDANTGELFF
TRBV2	CASRPQGTYNEQFF
TRBV6-6	CASRDGTSGSTDTQYF
TRBV5-1	CASSGGLAGTYEQYF
TRBV5-1	CASSLAGTGSEVSGNTIYF
TRBV6-5	CASSHRGTGVEKLFF
TRBV5-8	CASSARLTIITDTQYF
TRBV28	CASRGHLNNSPLHF
TRBV27	CASSGTGRSYEQYF
TRBV7-9	CASSPAPLAGGVNDRQFF
TRBV7-9	CASSVRPRTTLYNEQFF
TRBV7-9	CASSYPGGRSYEQYF
TRBV19	CASSMGTGLDTQYF
TRBV21-1	CASRNRGKFYQPQHF
TRBV10-3	CAITGGRADTQYF
TRBV7-3	CASSFGRGFEETQYF
TRBV3-1/TRBV3-2	CASSPWTGGNYGYTF
TRBV27	CASSLSTQGETQYF
TRBV3-1/TRBV3-2	CASSHEPDRGGGYTF
TRBV29-1	CSARNPRQGNTGELFF
TRBV6-2/TRBV6-3	CASSPSPGQGSTMNTEAFF
TRBV6-6	CASSYLGQGVQPQHF
TRBV5-6	CASSDPWDRGKNTIYF
TRBV5-1	CASSLAGTGGQETQYF
TRBV30	CAWRAKAGVGEETQYF
TRBV7-6	CASSLGTANTEAFF
TRBV28	CATVGGAGSNQPQHF
TRBV28	CASSLFGQGSYNEQFF
TRBV6-5	CASSITGTGYNEQFF
TRBV30	CAWSASWADPQYEQYF
TRBV10-3	CAISAPGQGSYEQYF